What follows are 24 T cell receptor beta chains derived from one specimen sequenced in a study of blood T cell repertoires in COVID-19. Sequenced by immunoSEQ multiplex PCR; TCRdb stores in-frame clones only, minus some. The sample carries 380,000 or so clones, 81% recorded once. The specimen sequenced was peripheral blood. The receptor source for this set is a human donor with acute or convalescent COVID-19. The donor label of this sample is uncertain.

This clone was detected only a few times. The chain links TRBV6-6 to TRBJ1-1; 8 nucleotides match TRBD1. CDR3 length equals 19 residues. The germline V gene encodes CDR1 MNHNY and CDR2 SVGAGI (reference sequence). The trim removed 5 bases at V and 0 bases at J, leaving 17 bases unmatched. The CDR3 DNA reads as TGTGCCAGCAGTCCCCCTTTGACAGGGGAGTGGGTACTGAACACTGAAGCTTTCTTT. As protein: CASSPPLTGEWVLNTEAFF.

The chain couples TRBV4-1 to TRBJ2-2; tentative D call: TRBD2 (5 bases). Germline CDR1 reads MGHRA; CDR2 reads YSYEKL. CDR3 length equals 17 residues. Trimming removed 1 base from V and 6 bases from J, with 18 bases in between. CDR3 sequence: CASSQGSVPGIAGELFF. CDR3 in DNA: TGCGCCAGCAGCCAAGGTTCCGTACCCGGGATCGCCGGGGAGCTGTTTTTT.

This chain uses TRBV5-1 with TRBJ1-2, with 10 positions matching TRBD1. The germline gives CDR1 SGHRS, CDR2 YFSETQ. After removal of 3 bases from V and 6 bases from J, the junction contained 8 bases not matched to a gene. This CDR3 is built from 15 residues. CDR3 sequence reads: CASSWSGQGNDGYTF. The CDR3 region has the DNA TGCGCCAGCAGCTGGTCGGGACAGGGGAACGATGGCTACACCTTC. The full variable domain, its missing parts supplied by reference TRBV5-1 and TRBJ1-2, is KAGVTQTPRYLIKTRGQQVTLSCSPISGHRSVSWYQQTPGQGLQFLFEYFSETQRNKGNFPGRFSGRQFSNSRSEMNVSTLELGDSALYLCASSWSGQGNDGYTFGSGTRLTVV.

The sample holds one count of this clone. The chain uses TRBV7-6 and TRBJ2-2; D is possibly TRBD1 (6 bases). V lost 2 bases and J lost 2, with 12 bases in between. The CDR3 has 16 amino acids. The V gene's germline CDR1 is SGHVS and CDR2 FNYEAQ. The CDR3 sequence: CASSLLQGPNTGELFF. CDR3 bases: TGTGCCAGCAGCTTATTGCAGGGGCCAAACACCGGGGAGCTGTTTTTT.

The V call is TRBV10-3, the J call TRBJ1-1, with D unresolved. Trimming took 11 bases from V and 7 from J, leaving 20 bases between them. The germline CDR1 and CDR2 sequences are ENHRY and SYGVKD. This CDR3 comprises 13 residues. The CDR3 sequence is CASKSGSDGEAFF. For the CDR3, the DNA is TGTGCCTCCAAGAGCGGGAGTGATGGTGAAGCTTTCTTT.

CDR3 DNA sequence: TGTGCCAGCAGCTTGGAGCTAGCGGGAGTCGGGGATACGCAGTATTTT. Translation gives CASSLELAGVGDTQYF. The chain joins TRBV5-4 to TRBJ2-3; 10 bases agree with TRBD2. Trimming cost V 0 bases and J 6 bases; bases outside gene matches: 7. Germline-derived CDR1 and CDR2 are SGHNT and YYREEE (reference sequence). The CDR3 covers 16 residues.

This sequence joins TRBV2 and TRBJ1-5; TRBD1 matches at 7 bases. Germline-derived CDR1 and CDR2 are SNHLY and FYNNEI. V lost 2 bases, J lost 2 bases, and 6 bases stayed unmatched. The CDR3 spans 16 residues. CDR3 bases: TGTGCCAGCAGTGAACAGACAGGGATCGGCAATCAGCCCCAGCATTTT. Protein product: CASSEQTGIGNQPQHF.

The J gene is TRBJ2-3, the V gene TRBV6-6; the match to TRBD2 covers 12 bases. Losses at the gene ends were 6 bases for V and 4 bases for J; bases not matched to a gene: 8. Germline CDR1 and CDR2: MNHNY and SVGAGI (reference sequence). The CDR3 is 16 residues long. The CDR3 DNA follows: TGTGCCAGCAGGCCTAGCGGGGGGGCTAGGTCAGATACGCAGTATTTT. This sequence encodes CASRPSGGARSDTQYF.

V usage is TRBV7-2 and J usage is TRBJ2-2, with D perhaps matching TRBD1 (5 bases). CDR1 is SGHTA and CDR2 is FQGNSA in the germline V gene. V was trimmed by 1 base and J by 3 bases, leaving 12 bases between them. CDR3 length: 16 amino acids. CDR3 residues: CASSLGPQGYTGELFF. The CDR3 DNA sequence: TGTGCCAGCAGCTTAGGACCCCAGGGTTACACCGGGGAGCTGTTTTTT. Using reference TRBV7-2 and TRBJ2-2 for the parts outside the CDR3, the full variable domain is GAGVSQSPSNKVTEKGKDVELRCDPISGHTALYWYRQSLGQGLEFLIYFQGNSAPDKSGLPSDRFSAERTGGSVSTLTIQRTQQEDSAVYLCASSLGPQGYTGELFFGEGSRLTVL.

This clone was seen a single time. The gene calls are TRBV30 and TRBJ1-4; 7 bases match TRBD1. CDR3 size: 14 residues. V was pared by 3 bases and J by 4 bases, with 5 bases of the junction left unmatched. Germline lookup yields CDR1 GTSNPN and CDR2 SVGIG (reference sequence). CDR3 protein: CAWSTGAGNEKLFF. The CDR3 nucleotides read TGTGCCTGGAGCACAGGGGCCGGTAATGAAAAACTGTTTTTT. The whole variable domain, remainder taken from reference TRBV30 and TRBJ1-4, is SQTIHQWPATLVQPVGSPLSLECTVEGTSNPNLYWYRQAAGRGLQLLFYSVGIGQISSEVPQNLSASRPQDRQFILSSKKLLLSDSGFYLCAWSTGAGNEKLFFGSGTQLSVL.

J is TRBJ1-1 and V is TRBV27; no definite D call. V lost 3 bases and J 5 bases, leaving 19 bases between the germline ends. CDR3 length equals 16 residues. The germline V gene has CDR1 MNHEY and CDR2 SMNVEV (reference sequence). CDR3 DNA sequence: TGTGCCAGCAGTTTTCGAGGACCGACCCGAGGGACTGAAGCTTTCTTT. Translated, it gives CASSFRGPTRGTEAFF.

Ten or more counts support this clone. The V and J genes are TRBV5-1 and TRBJ1-1; D is perhaps TRBD1 (5 bases). V gave up 4 bases and J gave up 1 base, with 8 bases separating them. The CDR3 is made up of 13 amino acids. Germline lookup yields CDR1 SGHRS and CDR2 YFSETQ. CDR3 bases: TGCGCCAGCAGCATGACAGAGAACACTGAAGCTTTCTTT. This gives the protein CASSMTENTEAFF.

This chain joins TRBV5-1 and TRBJ1-2; TRBD1 might be the D (6 bases). V was shortened by 4 bases and J by 9 bases, with 28 bases between the two germline ends. This CDR3 comprises 17 residues. CDR1 SGHRS and CDR2 YFSETQ come from the germline V gene. Here the CDR3 DNA reads TGCGCCAGCAGCCCGGCACCGTCGAGCGTGGCAGGGGCGCGCTACACCTTC. It encodes CASSPAPSSVAGARYTF.

The gene calls are TRBV2 and TRBJ1-5; tentatively, D is TRBD1 (6 bases). V was shortened by 7 bases and J by 0 bases, with 13 bases between the two germline ends. In germline, CDR1 is SNHLY, CDR2 FYNNEI. This CDR3 spans 15 amino acids. CDR3 DNA: TGTGCCAGCAAGGACAGTCCGTATAGCAATCAGCCCCAGCATTTT. It codes for CASKDSPYSNQPQHF.

The chain couples TRBV6-5 to TRBJ1-1; no clear D. CDR1 and CDR2 from the germline V gene are MNHEY and SVGAGI. The CDR3 covers 13 residues. Trimming took 5 bases from V and 1 from J, leaving 8 bases between them. The chain's CDR3 is CASSKLSNTEAFF. CDR3 in DNA: TGTGCCAGCAGTAAATTATCGAACACTGAAGCTTTCTTT.

The V gene is TRBV7-8, the J gene TRBJ2-5; TRBD1 matches 7 bases. CDR1 and CDR2 from the germline V gene are SGHVS and FQNEAQ. The CDR3 has 14 residues. V lost 3 bases and J lost 5; bases outside the gene matches: 6. The CDR3 nucleotides read TGTGCCAGCAGCTTGAGGGGGCTTAGCGAGACCCAGTACTTC. Protein: CASSLRGLSETQYF.

The rearrangement joins TRBV24-1 to TRBJ2-1, with a weak D call TRBD1 (6 bases). The CDR3 is 13 residues long. V was clipped by 3 bases and J by 6 bases, with 8 bases between them. Germline V gene sequence: CDR1 KGHDR, CDR2 SFDVKD. The CDR3 spells CATSDLRGNEQFF. The DNA for the CDR3 is TGTGCCACCAGTGATCTCAGGGGCAATGAGCAGTTCTTC.

The V call is TRBV9, the J call TRBJ1-1, with no clear D. Germline values: CDR1 SGDLS, CDR2 YYNGEE. This CDR3 is 14 amino acids long. The V end was cut by 8 bases, the J end by 0 bases, with 14 bases between. The chain's CDR3 is CARAAGSLNTEAFF. The CDR3 coding sequence is TGTGCCAGAGCGGCCGGAAGTCTGAACACTGAAGCTTTCTTT.

The chain is built from TRBV10-2 and TRBJ1-5; tentatively, D is TRBD1 (5 bases). V lost 8 bases to trimming and J lost 5 bases, with 10 bases between them. In germline, CDR1 is WSHSY, CDR2 SAAADI. There are 12 residues in the CDR3. This CDR3 is CASRGGDQPQHF. The CDR3 DNA sequence: TGCGCCAGCCGGGGGGGGGATCAGCCCCAGCATTTT.

The chain couples TRBV7-9 to TRBJ1-2; 8 bases map to TRBD1. V lost 3 bases and J lost 4; bases outside the gene matches: 10. Germline assignment: CDR1 SEHNR and CDR2 FQNEAQ (reference sequence). The CDR3 sequence is 16 residues long. In nucleotides, the CDR3 is TGTGCCAGCAGCTTCACTCCCTCAGGGGGCCTCTATGGCTACACCTTC. Amino acid sequence: CASSFTPSGGLYGYTF. The variable domain in full, completed from reference TRBV7-9 and TRBJ1-2, reads DTGVSQNPRHKITKRGQNVTFRCDPISEHNRLYWYRQTLGQGPEFLTYFQNEAQLEKSRLLSDRFSAERPKGSFSTLEIQRTEQGDSAMYLCASSFTPSGGLYGYTFGSGTRLTVV.

The V gene is TRBV5-1, the J gene TRBJ2-5, with D possibly being TRBD1 (6 bases). This CDR3 spans 14 amino acids. V lost 3 bases to trimming and J lost 2 bases, with 11 bases between them. Looked up from germline, CDR1 is SGHRS and CDR2 is YFSETQ. CDR3 DNA sequence: TGCGCCAGCAGCTGGTCAGGGGTGCAAGAGACCCAGTACTTC. Protein: CASSWSGVQETQYF.

The CDR3 is CASSDRETQYF. The CDR3 DNA sequence: TGCGCCAGCAGCGATAGAGAGACCCAGTACTTC. J is TRBJ2-5 and V is TRBV5-1; no reliable D call. There are 11 residues in the CDR3. The germline CDR1 and CDR2 sequences are SGHRS and YFSETQ. V dropped 4 bases and J dropped 4 bases, with 5 bases sitting between them. Together with reference TRBV5-1 and TRBJ2-5, the CDR3 gives the full variable domain: KAGVTQTPRYLIKTRGQQVTLSCSPISGHRSVSWYQQTPGQGLQFLFEYFSETQRNKGNFPGRFSGRQFSNSRSEMNVSTLELGDSALYLCASSDRETQYFGPGTRLLVL.

This rearrangement joins TRBV2 to TRBJ1-2; 7 nucleotides align to TRBD1. From germline, CDR1 is SNHLY and CDR2 FYNNEI. J gave up 5 bases and V 3 bases, and 9 bases lay outside the gene matches. This CDR3 contains 15 residues. CDR3: CASSDRDSDLYGYTF. The CDR3 nucleotides are TGTGCCAGCAGTGATCGGGACAGCGACCTATATGGCTACACCTTC.

This chain uses TRBV24-1 with TRBJ1-3; 10 nucleotides agree with TRBD1. The V gene's germline CDR1 is KGHDR and CDR2 SFDVKD. With V trimmed by 9 bases and J by 2 bases, 9 bases remained unmatched. The CDR3 loop spans 16 amino acids. The CDR3 spells CATDIPGQGTGNTIYF. DNA for the CDR3: TGTGCCACCGACATACCGGGACAGGGGACTGGAAACACCATATATTTT.